Sequencing of this T cell receptor beta chain was carried out in a study of cytomegalovirus exposure and HLA in healthy donors. It was with 60 Vbeta and 13 Jbeta primers that the PCR ran. Profiling relied on immunoSEQ multiplex PCR, and the TCRdb table lists in-frame clones only, not all of them. This listing includes 100,000 to 150,000 clones. CDR3 length: 13 amino acids. Germline lookup yields CDR1 MNHNY and CDR2 SVGAGI (reference sequence). Deletions cut 2 bases from V and 1 base from J, with 5 bases between. The J gene is TRBJ1-1, the V gene TRBV6-6, with unresolved D. The receptor was derived from a woman aged 40 to 55 in good health and CMV-seropositive. Input material: PBMCs. Here the CDR3 reads CASSYTANTEAFF. As DNA, the CDR3 is TGTGCCAGCAGTTACACAGCGAACACTGAAGCTTTCTTT.